This record covers a single T cell receptor beta chain. At the DNA level, this CDR3 is encoded by other sequences in the same sample as well. Peripheral blood came from healthy roughly 15-60 month-old surgical children and healthy nonsmoking adults. The sample is drawn from a study of naive CD8 T cells in extremely preterm neonates. Study information: Reported adult age range differs: roughly 25-50 years versus about 18-50 years.

Method: immunoSEQ multiplex PCR; TCRdb's copy keeps in-frame clones and lacks some. Here the sample spans about 5,500 clones, approximately 97% being singletons. Trimming removed 5 bases from V and 9 bases from J, with 14 bases in between. CDR1 and CDR2 from the germline V gene are SGHAT and FQNNGV. The CDR3 totals 12 residues. This TCR derives from a human donor in good health. This chain connects TRBV11-2 to TRBJ2-7; D might be TRBD2 (6 bases). Sequencing input: naive CD8+ T cells from blood. CDR3 bases: TGTGCCAGCAGCCGCGGGATTACCGGGCAGTACTTC. This sequence encodes CASSRGITGQYF.